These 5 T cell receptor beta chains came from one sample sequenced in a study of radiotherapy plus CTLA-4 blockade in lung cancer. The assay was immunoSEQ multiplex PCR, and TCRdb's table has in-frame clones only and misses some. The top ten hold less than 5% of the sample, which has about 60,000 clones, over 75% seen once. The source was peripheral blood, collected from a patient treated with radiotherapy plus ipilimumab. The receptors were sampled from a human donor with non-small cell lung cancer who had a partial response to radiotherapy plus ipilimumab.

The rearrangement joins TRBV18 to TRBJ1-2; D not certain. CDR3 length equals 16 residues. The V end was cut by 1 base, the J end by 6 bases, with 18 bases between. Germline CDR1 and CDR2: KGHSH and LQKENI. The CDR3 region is CASSPLSSDFGNGYTF. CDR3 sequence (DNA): TGTGCCAGCTCACCACTGTCGAGCGACTTCGGAAATGGCTACACCTTC.

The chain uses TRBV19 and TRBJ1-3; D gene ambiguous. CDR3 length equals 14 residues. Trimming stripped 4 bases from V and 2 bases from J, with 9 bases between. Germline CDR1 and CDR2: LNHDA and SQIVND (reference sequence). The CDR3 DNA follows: TGTGCCAGTAGTAGAGGTCAGCCTGGAAACACCATATATTTT. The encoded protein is CASSRGQPGNTIYF.

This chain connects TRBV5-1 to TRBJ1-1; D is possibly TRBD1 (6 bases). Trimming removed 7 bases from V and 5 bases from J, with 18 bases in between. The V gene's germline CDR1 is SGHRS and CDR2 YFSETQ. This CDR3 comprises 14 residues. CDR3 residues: CASVPGTMRTEAFF. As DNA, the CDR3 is TGCGCCAGCGTCCCCGGGACAATGCGGACTGAAGCTTTCTTT.

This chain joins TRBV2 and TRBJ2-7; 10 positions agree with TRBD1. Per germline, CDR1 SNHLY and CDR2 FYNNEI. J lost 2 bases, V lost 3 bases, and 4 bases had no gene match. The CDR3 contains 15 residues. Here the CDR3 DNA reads TGTGCCAGCAGTGACGCCGGGACAGGGGCCTACGAGCAGTACTTC. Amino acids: CASSDAGTGAYEQYF.

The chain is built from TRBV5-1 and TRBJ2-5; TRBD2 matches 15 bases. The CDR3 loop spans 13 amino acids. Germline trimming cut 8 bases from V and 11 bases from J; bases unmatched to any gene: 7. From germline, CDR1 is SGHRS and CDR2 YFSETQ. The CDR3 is CASGLAGGGEQYF. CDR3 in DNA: TGCGCCAGTGGACTAGCGGGAGGGGGGGAGCAGTACTTC.